These T cell receptor beta chains were read from a single sample in a study of CD8+CD57+ T cells in acquired aplastic anemia. TCRdb reprocessed the reads with MiXCR, giving one entry per CDR3 protein. Among under 350,000 distinct CDR3 sequences listed, 50% to 70% were seen once. The sequenced sample was sorted CD4+, CD8+, or CD8+CD57+ T cells (not recorded which) from PBMCs. All receptors derive from a human donor with severe aplastic anemia or a healthy control (not recorded which). The CDR3 runs from the conserved cysteine through the conserved F or W. Each record gives: D gene, V gene, J gene, CDR3 protein. The D gene is left open where the match is weak.

D gene: NA; V gene: TRBV6-2/TRBV6-3; J gene: TRBJ1-1; CDR3 protein: CASRIAQPNTEAFF
D gene: NA; V gene: TRBV29-1; J gene: TRBJ2-1; CDR3 protein: CSVEAGYNEQFF
D gene: NA; V gene: TRBV2; J gene: TRBJ2-7; CDR3 protein: CASRSGYPEQYF
D gene: TRBD2; V gene: TRBV7-2; J gene: TRBJ2-3; CDR3 protein: CASSLVLAGGAQYF
D gene: NA; V gene: TRBV28; J gene: TRBJ2-3; CDR3 protein: CASTTSTDTQYF
D gene: NA; V gene: TRBV20-1; J gene: TRBJ2-7; CDR3 protein: CSARDLDGSYEQYF
D gene: TRBD1; V gene: TRBV25-1; J gene: TRBJ2-5; CDR3 protein: CASSATGGGWRETQYF
D gene: NA; V gene: TRBV9; J gene: TRBJ2-5; CDR3 protein: CASSVERGPQETQYF
D gene: NA; V gene: TRBV25-1; J gene: TRBJ2-5; CDR3 protein: CASSEVSGQRLFQETQYF
D gene: TRBD1; V gene: TRBV3-1; J gene: TRBJ1-3; CDR3 protein: CASSLGQASGNTIYF
D gene: NA; V gene: TRBV20-1; J gene: TRBJ1-6; CDR3 protein: CSARSLTPESYNSPLHF
D gene: NA; V gene: TRBV12-3/TRBV12-4; J gene: TRBJ2-3; CDR3 protein: CASSFWLRGADTQYF
D gene: NA; V gene: TRBV20-1; J gene: TRBJ2-1; CDR3 protein: CSARDYNEQFF
D gene: NA; V gene: TRBV7-9; J gene: TRBJ2-5; CDR3 protein: CASSWNVGGEETQYF